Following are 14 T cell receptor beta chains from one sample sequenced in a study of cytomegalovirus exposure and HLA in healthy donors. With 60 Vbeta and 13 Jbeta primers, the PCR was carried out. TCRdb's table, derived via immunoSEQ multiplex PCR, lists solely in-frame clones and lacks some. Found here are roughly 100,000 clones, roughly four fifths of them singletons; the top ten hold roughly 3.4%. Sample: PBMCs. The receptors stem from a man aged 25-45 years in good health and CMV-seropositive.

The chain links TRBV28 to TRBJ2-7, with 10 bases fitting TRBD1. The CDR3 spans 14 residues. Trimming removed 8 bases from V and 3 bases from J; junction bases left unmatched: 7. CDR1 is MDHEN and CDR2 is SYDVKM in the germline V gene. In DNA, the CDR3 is TGTGCCAGCGGAAGACAGGGGGCGCACTACGAGCAGTACTTC. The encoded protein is CASGRQGAHYEQYF.

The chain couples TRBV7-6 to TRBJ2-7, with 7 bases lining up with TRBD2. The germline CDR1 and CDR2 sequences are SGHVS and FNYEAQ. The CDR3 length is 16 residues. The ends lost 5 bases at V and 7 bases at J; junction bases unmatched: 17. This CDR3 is CASSPSPEGGPGEQYF. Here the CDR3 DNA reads TGTGCCAGCAGCCCGTCTCCTGAGGGAGGGCCGGGGGAGCAGTACTTC.

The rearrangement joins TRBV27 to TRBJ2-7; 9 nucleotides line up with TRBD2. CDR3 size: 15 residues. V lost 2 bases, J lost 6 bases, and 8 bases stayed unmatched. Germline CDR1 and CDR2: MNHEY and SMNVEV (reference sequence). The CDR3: CASSLAPSGISEQYF. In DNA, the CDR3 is TGTGCCAGCAGTTTAGCTCCTAGCGGGATCTCCGAGCAGTACTTC.

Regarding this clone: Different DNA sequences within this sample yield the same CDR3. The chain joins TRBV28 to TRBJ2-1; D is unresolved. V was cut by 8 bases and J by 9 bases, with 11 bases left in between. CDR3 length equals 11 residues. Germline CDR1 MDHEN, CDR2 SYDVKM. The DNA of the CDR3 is TGTGCCAGCCGGAGAGGAGTTGAGCAGTTCTTC. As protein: CASRRGVEQFF.

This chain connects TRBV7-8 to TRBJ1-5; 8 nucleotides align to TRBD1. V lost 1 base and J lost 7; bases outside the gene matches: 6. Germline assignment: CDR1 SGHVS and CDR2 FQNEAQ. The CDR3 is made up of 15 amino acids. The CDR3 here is CASSLVPTGVQPQHF. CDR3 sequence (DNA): TGTGCCAGCAGCTTAGTTCCGACAGGGGTACAGCCCCAGCATTTT. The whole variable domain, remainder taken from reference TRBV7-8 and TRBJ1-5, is GAGVSQSPRYKVAKRGQDVALRCDPISGHVSLFWYQQALGQGPEFLTYFQNEAQLDKSGLPSDRFFAERPEGSVSTLKIQRTQQEDSAVYLCASSLVPTGVQPQHFGDGTRLSIL.

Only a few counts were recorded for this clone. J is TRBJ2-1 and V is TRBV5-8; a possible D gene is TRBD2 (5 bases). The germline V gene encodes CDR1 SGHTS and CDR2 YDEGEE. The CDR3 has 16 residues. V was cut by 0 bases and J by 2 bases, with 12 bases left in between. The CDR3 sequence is CASSLVERYTYNEQFF. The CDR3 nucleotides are TGTGCCAGCAGCTTGGTCGAGCGGTATACCTACAATGAGCAGTTCTTC.

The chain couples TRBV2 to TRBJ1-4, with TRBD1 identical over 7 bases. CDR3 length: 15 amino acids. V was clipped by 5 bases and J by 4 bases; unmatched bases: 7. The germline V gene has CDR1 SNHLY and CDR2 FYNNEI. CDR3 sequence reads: CASSSTGPGNEKLFF. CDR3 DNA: TGTGCCAGCAGTTCGACAGGGCCCGGTAATGAAAAACTGTTTTTT.

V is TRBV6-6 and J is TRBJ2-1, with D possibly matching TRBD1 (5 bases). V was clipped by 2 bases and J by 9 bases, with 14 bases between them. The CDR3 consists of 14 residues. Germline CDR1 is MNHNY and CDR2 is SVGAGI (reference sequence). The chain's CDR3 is CASSYVLQGAEQFF. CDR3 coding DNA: TGTGCCAGCAGTTACGTTCTCCAGGGCGCTGAGCAGTTCTTC.

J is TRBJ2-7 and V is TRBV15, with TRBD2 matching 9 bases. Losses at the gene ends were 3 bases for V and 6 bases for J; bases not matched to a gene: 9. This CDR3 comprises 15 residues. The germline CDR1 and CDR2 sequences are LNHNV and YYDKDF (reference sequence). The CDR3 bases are TGTGCCACCAGCAGTGATAGCGGGAGCCGGTTCGAGCAGTACTTC. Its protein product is CATSSDSGSRFEQYF.

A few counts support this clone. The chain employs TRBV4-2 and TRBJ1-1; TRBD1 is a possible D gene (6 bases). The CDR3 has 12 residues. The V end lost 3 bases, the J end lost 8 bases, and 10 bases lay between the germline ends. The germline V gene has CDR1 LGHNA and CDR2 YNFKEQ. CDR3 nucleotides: TGTGCCAGCAGCCACGATACAGGGGAAGCTTTCTTT. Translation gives CASSHDTGEAFF.

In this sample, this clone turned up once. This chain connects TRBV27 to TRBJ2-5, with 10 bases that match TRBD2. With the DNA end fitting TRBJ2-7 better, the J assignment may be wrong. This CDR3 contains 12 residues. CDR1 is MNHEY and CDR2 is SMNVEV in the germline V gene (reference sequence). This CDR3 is CASRSSGSEQYF. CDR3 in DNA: TGTGCCAGCAGGTCTAGCGGGAGCGAGCAGTACTTC.

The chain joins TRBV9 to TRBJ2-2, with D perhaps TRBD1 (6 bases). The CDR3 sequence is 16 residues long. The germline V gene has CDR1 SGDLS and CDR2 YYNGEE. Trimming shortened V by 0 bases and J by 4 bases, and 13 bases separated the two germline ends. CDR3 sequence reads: CASSVATGFGTGELFF. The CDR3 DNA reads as TGTGCCAGCAGCGTAGCTACAGGGTTCGGCACCGGGGAGCTGTTTTTT.

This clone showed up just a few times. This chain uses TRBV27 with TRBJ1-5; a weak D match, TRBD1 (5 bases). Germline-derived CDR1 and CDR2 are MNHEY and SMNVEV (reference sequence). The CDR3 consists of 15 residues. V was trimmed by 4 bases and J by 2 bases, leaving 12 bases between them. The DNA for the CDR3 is TGTGCCAGCAGTTCCCAGGGTCTGGGCAATCAGCCCCAGCATTTT. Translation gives CASSSQGLGNQPQHF.

For the CDR3, the DNA is TGTGCCAGCAGCTTAGCGGGGGGACTAGCTCCCTTCGATACGCAGTATTTT. As protein: CASSLAGGLAPFDTQYF. V usage is TRBV11-3 and J usage is TRBJ2-3, with 9 bases aligning to TRBD2. The CDR3 consists of 17 residues. The germline V gene has CDR1 SGHNT and CDR2 YENEEA. The V and J ends lost 1 base and 6 bases, in that order; junction bases with no gene match: 11.